This T cell receptor (beta chain) was identified during a study of cytomegalovirus exposure and HLA in healthy donors. Study-level points and caveats: Earlier analysis looked at TCR beta V segments, and most were productive about 87% or about 30% of the time. A later analysis reportedly found that, within productive TCRs, an Asian-associated ancestry cluster had fewer N-insertions than the mean observed across the approximately 660 donors.

Each donor was nominally healthy when sampled (though unrecorded immune exposures were likely). CDR3 length equals 12 residues. Trimming cost V 3 bases and J 8 bases, with 5 bases left between them. CDR1 is MGHRA and CDR2 is YSYEKL in the germline V gene. Use of 60 Vbeta and 13 Jbeta primers characterized the PCR. Under the authors' procedure: The authors later counted about 80 million unique TCR beta chains, 9 million to 14 million of them shared. Some clones are missing from TCRdb's copy, which holds only in-frame ones; the method was immunoSEQ multiplex PCR. V and J calls and clone size come straight from that table; D and trimming were deduced from the DNA. The sample consists of some 100,000 clones, about three quarters of them appearing once. Of note for this clone: The antigen is unknown.

V usage is TRBV4-1 and J usage is TRBJ1-6, with a tentative D call TRBD1 (5 bases). The sample consisted of PBMCs. This clonotype was obtained from a male donor in good health and CMV-seropositive. The chain's CDR3 is CASSHRDSPLHF. The CDR3 DNA is TGCGCCAGCAGCCACAGGGATTCACCCCTCCACTTT.